The 8 T cell receptor beta chains listed next were all sequenced from one sample in a study of T cell repertoires in cytomegalovirus infection. MiXCR was run by TCRdb on the reads, yielding one entry per CDR3 protein. Of approximately 100,000 distinct CDR3 sequences listed, 20% to 30% are singletons. Source material: CD8+ T cells from PBMCs. Source of these receptors: a human donor in good health (CMV status not recorded). Some clones in this sample may be carry-over from other donors' samples.

This chain links TRBV29-1 with TRBJ1-2; 8 nucleotides match TRBD1. From germline, CDR1 is SQVTM and CDR2 ANQGSEA. This CDR3 contains 15 residues. Unmatched junction bases numbered 6, after V lost 0 bases and J lost 3 bases. CDR3 DNA: TGCAGCGTTGAAGATCAGGACAGGGCGGACTATGGCTACACCTTC. It codes for CSVEDQDRADYGYTF.

The V gene is TRBV15, the J gene TRBJ1-5; D possibly corresponds to TRBD1 (5 bases). V lost 0 bases, J lost 2 bases, and 14 bases lay in between. The germline gives CDR1 LNHNV, CDR2 YYDKDF (reference sequence). This CDR3 contains 17 residues. The CDR3 loop is CATSRENTGVGNQPQHF. Written as DNA, the CDR3 is TGTGCCACCAGCAGAGAGAACACAGGAGTTGGCAATCAGCCCCAGCATTTT.

About this clonotype itself: Being one base from a much bigger clone, this may be a read error. This chain connects TRBV14 to TRBJ2-7; weak D call: TRBD1 (5 bases). This CDR3 has 15 residues. Per the germline V gene, CDR1 is SGHDN and CDR2 is FVKESK. This CDR3 is CASSLTGLTSYEQCF. In nucleotides, the CDR3 is TGTGCCAGCAGCCTTACAGGTCTAACCTCCTACGAGCAGTGCTTC.

This clonotype was found many times. The V and J genes are TRBV7-9 and TRBJ2-7, with D maybe TRBD1 (6 bases). CDR3 size: 16 residues. Trimming removed 5 bases at V and 2 bases at J, with 19 bases between. The germline CDR1 and CDR2 sequences are SEHNR and FQNEAQ (reference sequence). CDR3 sequence reads: CASSHPSDSYTYEQYF. Written as DNA, the CDR3 is TGTGCCAGCAGCCATCCCTCGGACAGCTACACCTACGAGCAGTACTTC.

The rearrangement uses TRBV7-9 and TRBJ2-5, with 8 bases identical to TRBD1. The CDR3 length is 15 residues. Germline assignment: CDR1 SEHNR and CDR2 FQNEAQ (reference sequence). The V gene end was trimmed by 0 bases and the J gene end by 5 bases; junction bases not matched to a gene: 5. The CDR3 is CASSLAQGALETQYF. CDR3 DNA: TGTGCCAGCAGCTTAGCCCAGGGGGCGTTGGAGACCCAGTACTTC.

V and J are TRBV20-1 and TRBJ1-2, with D tentatively TRBD1 (5 bases). With 3 bases removed from V and 4 bases from J, the gap between germline ends came to 12 bases. CDR3 length: 13 amino acids. CDR1 and CDR2 (germline): DFQATT, SNEGSKA (reference sequence). CDR3 DNA: TGCAGTGCTAGTGCGGGGGGTAGCTATGGCTACACCTTC. Amino acid sequence: CSASAGGSYGYTF.

The chain combines TRBV7-9 with TRBJ1-2; 8 bases agree with TRBD1. V lost 4 bases to trimming and J lost 3 bases; unmatched junction nucleotides: 7. The CDR3 totals 15 residues. The germline gives CDR1 SEHNR, CDR2 FQNEAQ (reference sequence). The CDR3 region is CASSYLADRDYGYTF. The CDR3 nucleotides are TGTGCCAGCAGCTACTTAGCGGACAGGGACTATGGCTACACCTTC.

This chain joins TRBV12-3 or TRBV12-4 and TRBJ1-4, with D possibly being TRBD1 (5 bases). The CDR3 has 15 residues. Deletions cut 6 bases from V and 0 bases from J, with 11 bases between. This CDR3 is CASSFRGATNEKLFF. CDR3 DNA sequence: TGTGCCAGCAGCTTCCGGGGCGCAACTAATGAAAAACTGTTTTTT.